The present TCR beta chain was sequenced within a study of blood T cell repertoires in COVID-19. Whole-study context: Sites in the United States, Italy and Spain provided acute and convalescent COVID-19 samples. Sources were T cells, B-cell-depleted T cells, or PBMCs; the material itself was cDNA or gDNA.

Per the study methods: Amplification of reference gene primers provided the estimated nucleated cell counts. The repertoire was sequenced with immunoSEQ multiplex PCR; TCRdb's copy has only in-frame clones and lacks some. The V and J calls and the clone size are those of that table, but D and trimming were determined from the DNA. The data contain some 150,000 clones, roughly four fifths of them singletons. In germline, CDR1 is ENHRY, CDR2 SYGVKD. J gave up 0 bases and V 10 bases, and 9 bases lay outside the gene matches. The CDR3 has 15 residues. This rearrangement joins TRBV10-3 to TRBJ1-1, with 9 positions matching TRBD1. Sequencing was performed on peripheral blood. This TCR came from a human donor in a cohort sampled during active COVID-19. CDR3 amino acids: CASSGTGYLNTEAFF. In DNA form, the CDR3 reads TGTGCCAGTTCCGGGACAGGGTATTTGAACACTGAAGCTTTCTTT.